The 3 T cell receptor beta chains presented below share a single source sample, sequenced in a study of OX40 agonist ivuxolimab in advanced cancers. Profiled with immunoSEQ multiplex PCR; TCRdb holds only in-frame clones, not every one. The table has about 77,000 clones, roughly 84% seen once. The material sequenced was CD4+ or CD8+ T cells sorted from blood, taken in a trial of the OX40 agonist ivuxolimab. The receptor set was obtained from an adult with an advanced solid tumor such as melanoma, head and neck, liver or kidney cancer.

The chain is built from TRBV30 and TRBJ1-4, with D maybe TRBD1 (5 bases). Trimming stripped 4 bases from V and 0 bases from J, with 15 bases between. CDR1 is GTSNPN, CDR2 SVGIG, per germline (reference sequence). This CDR3 has 16 residues. The CDR3 DNA follows: TGTGCCTGGAACCCGAGGGACGCTGCAACTAATGAAAAACTGTTTTTT. It encodes CAWNPRDAATNEKLFF.

This chain links TRBV6-1 with TRBJ2-7; 12 bases are shared with TRBD2. CDR1 is MNHNS, CDR2 SASEGT, per germline. CDR3 length equals 14 residues. With V trimmed by 6 bases and J by 3 bases, 3 bases remained unmatched. As DNA, the CDR3 is TGTGCCAGCAGAAGACTAGCGGGAGACTACGAGCAGTACTTC. Its protein product is CASRRLAGDYEQYF.

The rearrangement links TRBV6-6 to TRBJ2-5; 7 bases line up with TRBD2. This CDR3 has 15 residues. CDR1 MNHNY and CDR2 SVGAGI come from the germline V gene (reference sequence). The junction had 10 bases not matched to a gene; V was cut back by 0 bases and J by 9 bases. The CDR3 protein is CASSYSWGSGLSQYF. Here the CDR3 DNA reads TGTGCCAGCAGTTACTCGTGGGGTAGCGGGTTGTCCCAGTACTTC.